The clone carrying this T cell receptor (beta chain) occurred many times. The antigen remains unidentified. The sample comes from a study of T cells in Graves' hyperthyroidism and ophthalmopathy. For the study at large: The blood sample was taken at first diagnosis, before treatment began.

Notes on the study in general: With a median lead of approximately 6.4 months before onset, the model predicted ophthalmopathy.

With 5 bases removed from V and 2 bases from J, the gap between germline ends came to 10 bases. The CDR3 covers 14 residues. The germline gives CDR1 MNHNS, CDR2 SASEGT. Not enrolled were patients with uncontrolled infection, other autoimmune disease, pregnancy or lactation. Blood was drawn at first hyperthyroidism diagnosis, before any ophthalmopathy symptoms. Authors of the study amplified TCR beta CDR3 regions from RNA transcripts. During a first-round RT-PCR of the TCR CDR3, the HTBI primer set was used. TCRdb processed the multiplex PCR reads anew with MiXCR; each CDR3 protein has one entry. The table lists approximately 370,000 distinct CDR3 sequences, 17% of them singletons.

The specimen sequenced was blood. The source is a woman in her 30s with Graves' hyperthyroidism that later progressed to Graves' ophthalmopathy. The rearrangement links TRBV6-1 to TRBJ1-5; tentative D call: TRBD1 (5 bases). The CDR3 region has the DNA TGTGCCAGCAGTTATAGCAGGGGCAATCAGCCCCAGCATTTT. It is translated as CASSYSRGNQPQHF.